The TCR beta chain described here comes from a study of molecular identifiers for immune sequencing clone quantification. A word on this clonotype: As yet, its antigen is unknown.

The bulk TCR libraries were made with methods described before and with listed TCR primers. MiXCR was run by TCRdb on the PCR reads, yielding one entry per CDR3 protein. In the table there are roughly 55,000 distinct CDR3 sequences, roughly 36% of which are singletons. V lost 2 bases to trimming and J lost 4 bases, with 4 bases between them. The CDR3 is 12 amino acids. The germline CDR1 and CDR2 sequences are MNHEY and SVGAGI. Study-level points and caveats: Clonotypes surpassing 20 RNA copies contained over 99% of effector molecules, versus under 1% in naive cells.

Sorting defined naive CD8 T cells as CD8+CD4-CCR7+CD45RA+. This TCR came from a human donor in good health. Some libraries in this study had Jurkat cell RNA spiked in. The sample was naive CD8+ T cells from blood, with Jurkat cell RNA spiked in. Stated subset: FACS-sorted CD8+CD4-CCR7+CD45RA+ naive T cells. The V and J genes are TRBV6-5 and TRBJ2-3; D gene ambiguous. The CDR3 here is CASSYRADTQYF. CDR3 sequence (DNA): TGTGCCAGCAGTTACAGAGCAGATACGCAGTATTTT.